The 22 T cell receptor beta chains below all came from one sample that was sequenced in a study of early T cells in non-severe SARS-CoV-2 infection. TCRdb re-derived calls from the 5' RACE reads in MiXCR, one entry per CDR3 protein. The sample has around 25,000 distinct CDR3 sequences; approximately 5.1% are singletons. The sequencing sample was made of whole blood. Receptors originate from an adult who was a healthcare worker with PCR-confirmed SARS-CoV-2 infection or an uninfected control (not recorded which).

This clonotype was seen repeatedly, ten times or more. The V call is TRBV7-6, the J call TRBJ1-6; D uncertain. The V gene lost 1 base and the J gene lost 10 bases, with 17 bases spanning the gap. The CDR3 loop spans 16 amino acids. In germline, CDR1 is SGHVS, CDR2 FNYEAQ. The CDR3, as DNA: TGTGCCAGCAGCTTAGGAGGTGGTGGTACTCGGTCACCCCTCCACTTT. Translating it yields CASSLGGGGTRSPLHF.

This clonotype showed up just a few times. The J gene is TRBJ2-5, the V gene TRBV10-3; possibly TRBD1 or TRBD2 for D (5 bases each). The CDR3 runs to 13 residues. Trimming removed 3 bases from V and 3 bases from J, with 8 bases in between. CDR1 and CDR2 from the germline V gene are ENHRY and SYGVKD. DNA of the CDR3: TGTGCCATCAGTGATTGGGGGAAAGAGACCCAGTACTTC. Translated, it gives CAISDWGKETQYF.

In this sample, this clonotype is medium-sized (0.01 to 0.1%). CDR3 nucleotide sequence: TGTGCCAGCAGTTTATCCCAGTCGGGGGCTATGAACACTGAAGCTTTCTTT. Its protein is CASSLSQSGAMNTEAFF. This rearrangement joins TRBV27 to TRBJ1-1; a weak D match, TRBD1 (6 bases). The CDR3 totals 17 residues. V was shortened by 0 bases and J by 0 bases, with 14 bases between the two germline ends. Germline V gives CDR1 MNHEY, CDR2 SMNVEV (reference sequence).

By its share, this clonotype is medium-sized (0.01 to 0.1%). The V and J genes are TRBV27 and TRBJ2-6; the D gene could be TRBD1 or TRBD2 (5 bases each). CDR3 size: 19 residues. Germline CDR1 is MNHEY and CDR2 is SMNVEV (reference sequence). The V end lost 3 bases, the J end lost 0 bases, and 18 bases lay between the germline ends. CDR3 sequence reads: CASSFGWGRSHSGANVLTF. The CDR3 DNA is TGTGCCAGCAGTTTTGGCTGGGGGAGATCCCACTCTGGGGCCAACGTCCTGACTTTC.

This clonotype was observed a few times. V and J are TRBV18 and TRBJ2-1; TRBD2 agrees at 15 bases. The V gene's germline CDR1 is KGHSH and CDR2 LQKENI. Trimming at V came to 3 bases and at J to 5 bases, leaving 8 bases not matched to a gene. The CDR3 spans 18 residues. The CDR3 region has the DNA TGTGCCAGCTCACCCCCGGGACTAGCGGGAGGACTGGACAATGAGCAGTTCTTC. Its translation: CASSPPGLAGGLDNEQFF.

This clonotype was seen a handful of times. The genes are TRBV5-1 and TRBJ2-7, with 14 bases fitting TRBD2. The CDR3 is made up of 14 amino acids. J gave up 4 bases and V 4 bases, and 1 base lay outside the gene matches. Germline loops: CDR1 SGHRS, CDR2 YFSETQ. CDR3 DNA sequence: TGCGCCAGCAGCGGGACTAGCGGGAGTTACGAGCAGTACTTC. Translation: CASSGTSGSYEQYF. The variable domain in full, completed from reference TRBV5-1 and TRBJ2-7, reads KAGVTQTPRYLIKTRGQQVTLSCSPISGHRSVSWYQQTPGQGLQFLFEYFSETQRNKGNFPGRFSGRQFSNSRSEMNVSTLELGDSALYLCASSGTSGSYEQYFGPGTRLTVT.

This clonotype was counted ten times or more. This chain links TRBV2 with TRBJ1-2; D might be TRBD1 (6 bases). The CDR3 contains 15 residues. V gave up 2 bases and J gave up 8 bases, with 18 bases separating them. The V gene's germline CDR1 is SNHLY and CDR2 FYNNEI. CDR3 amino acids: CASSEITGQLRGYTF. CDR3 nucleotide sequence: TGTGCCAGCAGTGAAATAACTGGACAGCTTCGAGGCTACACCTTC.

This clonotype was recorded at least ten times. The chain employs TRBV5-6 and TRBJ2-3; D is unclear. Germline V gene sequence: CDR1 SGHDT, CDR2 YYEEEE. The CDR3 spans 14 residues. V was trimmed by 0 bases and J by 5 bases, leaving 10 bases between them. Here the CDR3 DNA reads TGTGCCAGCAGCTTGGGGGTAACGGTAGATACGCAGTATTTT. Amino acids: CASSLGVTVDTQYF.

The chain combines TRBV20-1 with TRBJ2-4; 10 nucleotides agree with TRBD2. The V gene's germline CDR1 is DFQATT and CDR2 SNEGSKA (reference sequence). CDR3 length: 14 residues. J lost 3 bases, V lost 4 bases, and 3 bases had no gene match. CDR3 nucleotide sequence: TGCAGTGCTATGAGCGGGAGGGGCAAAAACATTCAGTACTTC. This sequence encodes CSAMSGRGKNIQYF.

This clonotype was observed a handful of times. The chain combines TRBV20-1 with TRBJ2-7; D possibly corresponds to TRBD2 (5 bases). Trimming pared 2 bases from V and 3 bases from J, leaving 11 bases between. This CDR3 comprises 13 residues. Germline CDR1 DFQATT, CDR2 SNEGSKA (reference sequence). The CDR3 region is CSARSGENYEQYF. The DNA for the CDR3 is TGCAGTGCTAGATCCGGGGAGAACTACGAGCAGTACTTC.

This clonotype has at least ten counts. This sequence joins TRBV10-3 and TRBJ1-5; D is unclear. The germline gives CDR1 ENHRY, CDR2 SYGVKD. Between the trimmed V and J ends, which lost 2 bases and 4 bases, there was a span of 3 bases. The CDR3 length is 12 residues. The DNA for the CDR3 is TGTGCCATCAGTGAGGAAAATCAGCCCCAGCATTTT. Translating gives CAISEENQPQHF.

This sequence joins TRBV30 and TRBJ2-6; no clear D gene. The CDR3 spans 14 residues. CDR1 is GTSNPN and CDR2 is SVGIG in the germline V gene (reference sequence). V was shortened by 1 base and J by 4 bases, with 8 bases between the two germline ends. In DNA, the CDR3 is TGTGCCTGGAGTGGAAATACAGGGGCCAACGTCCTGACTTTC. Encoded protein: CAWSGNTGANVLTF.

This clonotype was counted at least ten times. The chain has TRBV20-1 and TRBJ2-2; the D gene is possibly TRBD1 (6 bases). Trimming removed 2 bases from V and 5 bases from J, with 9 bases in between. The CDR3 contains 13 residues. Germline V gives CDR1 DFQATT, CDR2 SNEGSKA (reference sequence). CDR3 nucleotide sequence: TGCAGTGCTAGATACAGGGCTACCGGGGAGCTGTTTTTT. The encoded protein is CSARYRATGELFF.

The genes are TRBV12-3 or TRBV12-4 and TRBJ1-5, with D possibly matching TRBD1 (6 bases). The V end lost 3 bases, the J end lost 2 bases, and 11 bases lay between the germline ends. The CDR3 spans 15 residues. Written as DNA, the CDR3 is TGTGCCAGCAGTTTTTCGGGGGGCGGCAATCAGCCCCAGCATTTT. Its translation is CASSFSGGGNQPQHF.

This clonotype was seen many times. This chain joins TRBV2 and TRBJ1-1, with D perhaps TRBD1 (6 bases). The CDR3 consists of 14 residues. Trimming took 3 bases from V and 4 from J, leaving 12 bases between them. Germline assignment: CDR1 SNHLY and CDR2 FYNNEI. DNA of the CDR3: TGTGCCAGCAGTGATTCGGGGGCCAGCACTGAAGCTTTCTTT. This gives the protein CASSDSGASTEAFF.

Many counts were recorded for this clonotype. This chain joins TRBV6-5 and TRBJ2-3, with TRBD1 matching over 7 bases. CDR3 length equals 18 residues. V gave up 6 bases and J gave up 0 bases; unmatched junction bases: 15. Germline V CDR1 and CDR2: MNHEY, SVGAGI. The CDR3: CASSPKLRGRSSTDTQYF. CDR3 bases: TGTGCCAGCAGCCCCAAATTAAGGGGGCGGTCTAGCACAGATACGCAGTATTTT.

This clonotype was picked up many times. The chain carries TRBV27 and TRBJ2-7; 10 positions agree with TRBD1. Germline-derived CDR1 and CDR2 are MNHEY and SMNVEV (reference sequence). Trimming took 6 bases from V and 4 from J; bases not matched to a gene: 9. There are 15 residues in the CDR3. CDR3: CASSRGQGLFYEQYF. The CDR3, as DNA: TGTGCCAGCAGCCGGGGACAGGGGTTGTTTTACGAGCAGTACTTC.

This clonotype was detected ten times or more. The chain combines TRBV11-2 with TRBJ2-7; 7 bases map to TRBD2. The CDR3 has 13 amino acids. J gave up 0 bases and V 7 bases, and 3 bases lay outside the gene matches. Germline lookup yields CDR1 SGHAT and CDR2 FQNNGV. Here the CDR3 reads CASKSGASYEQYF. The CDR3 DNA reads as TGTGCCAGCAAAAGCGGGGCCTCCTACGAGCAGTACTTC.

At least ten counts were recorded for this clonotype. This sequence joins TRBV27 and TRBJ1-2; 7 positions match TRBD1. The CDR3 totals 15 residues. With V trimmed by 2 bases and J by 0 bases, 3 bases remained unmatched. Germline V lookup: CDR1 MNHEY, CDR2 SMNVEV (reference sequence). This CDR3 is CASSLEGTANYGYTF. The CDR3, as DNA: TGTGCCAGCAGTTTAGAGGGGACAGCTAACTATGGCTACACCTTC.

The chain carries TRBV24-1 and TRBJ1-4; D is undetermined. This CDR3 has 17 amino acids. Trimming left V 7 bases short and J 7 bases short, with 24 bases between. The germline CDR1 and CDR2 sequences are KGHDR and SFDVKD. The CDR3 loop is CATSVRIQGSIAEKLFF. In nucleotides, the CDR3 is TGTGCCACCAGCGTCCGGATCCAAGGGTCAATCGCTGAAAAACTGTTTTTT.

This clonotype appeared a few times. This chain uses TRBV20-1 with TRBJ1-1; 8 bases match TRBD1. Losses at the gene ends were 6 bases for V and 1 base for J; bases not matched to a gene: 4. CDR1 and CDR2 (germline): DFQATT, SNEGSKA (reference sequence). The CDR3 runs 13 residues. The DNA for the CDR3 is TGCAGTGCGCGGACAGGGACGAACACTGAAGCTTTCTTT. Translated: CSARTGTNTEAFF.

This clonotype was seen at least ten times. The rearrangement links TRBV6-5 to TRBJ2-1; 8 positions agree with TRBD2. The V and J ends lost 5 bases and 1 base, in that order; junction bases with no gene match: 4. Germline CDR1 reads MNHEY; CDR2 reads SVGAGI. The CDR3 covers 15 residues. The DNA of the CDR3 is TGTGCCAGCAGTCGAGCGGGGGAGTCCTACAATGAGCAGTTCTTC. This gives the protein CASSRAGESYNEQFF.